This TCR beta chain was found in a study of OX40 agonist ivuxolimab in advanced cancers. Background on the study: Checkpoint inhibitors had been given previously to 40% of patients. Partial response was recorded in three patients: one hepatocellular carcinoma and two cutaneous melanoma cases.

V was trimmed by 7 bases and J by 6 bases, leaving 16 bases between them. Germline loops: CDR1 LNHDA, CDR2 SQIVND (reference sequence). The CDR3 loop spans 14 amino acids. A note on this clone: Its antigen is still unknown.

General study points: Low normalized clonal expansion also occurred in some nonresponding patients.

Blood sampling took place at baseline, cycle 4 day 1, and cycle 7 day 1. Here immunoSEQ multiplex PCR was the method, and the copy in TCRdb shows in-frame clones only, minus some. The top ten clones hold around 0.6% of a sample with around 53,000 clones, roughly 90% of them seen once. The clonotype originates from an adult with an advanced solid tumor such as melanoma, head and neck, liver or kidney cancer. The V call is TRBV19, the J call TRBJ1-5; tentative D call: TRBD1 (5 bases). The input for sequencing was CD4+ or CD8+ T cells sorted from blood, taken in a trial of the OX40 agonist ivuxolimab. Here the CDR3 DNA reads TGTGCCAGTACCGGGGTGGGGGGTCGTCAGCCCCAGCATTTT. Encoded protein: CASTGVGGRQPQHF.